Below, one T cell receptor beta chain is given with its context. The data derive from a study of blood T cell repertoires in COVID-19. On the study more broadly: T cells, B-cell-depleted T cells, or PBMCs provided the cDNA or gDNA that served as material.

Original processing notes: Amplification of reference gene primers was used by the study to estimate nucleated cell counts. Assay used: immunoSEQ multiplex PCR; TCRdb lists only in-frame clones, some missing. D and trimming come from the DNA, and the V and J calls and clone size come from that table. This table has approximately 100,000 clones, 69% appearing once. The germline CDR1 and CDR2 sequences are SGHRS and YFSETQ. The CDR3 runs 13 residues. The V end lost 9 bases, the J end lost 5 bases, and 14 bases lay between the germline ends. The source material was peripheral blood. The chain has TRBV5-1 and TRBJ1-4; D is perhaps TRBD1 (6 bases). The source of this sequence is a man of 80 years or more with acute or convalescent COVID-19. The CDR3 nucleotides are TGCGCCACGTCGGGGGGGCGAAATGAAAAACTGTTTTTT. It codes for CATSGGRNEKLFF.